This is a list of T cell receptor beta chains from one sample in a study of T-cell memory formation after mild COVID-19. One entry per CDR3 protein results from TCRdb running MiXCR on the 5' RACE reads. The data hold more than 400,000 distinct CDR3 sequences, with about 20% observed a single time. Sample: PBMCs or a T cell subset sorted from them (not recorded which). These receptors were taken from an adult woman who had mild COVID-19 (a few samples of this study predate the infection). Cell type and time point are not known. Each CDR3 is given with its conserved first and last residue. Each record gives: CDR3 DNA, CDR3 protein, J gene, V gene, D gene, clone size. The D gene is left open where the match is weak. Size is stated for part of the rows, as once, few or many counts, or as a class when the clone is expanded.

CDR3 DNA: TGTGCCACCAGCAAAGCGACTCAGGATACGCAGTATTTT
CDR3 protein: CATSKATQDTQYF
J gene: TRBJ2-3
V gene: TRBV15
D gene: NA
clone size: NA

CDR3 DNA: TGCAGCGTTGAAGATAGTCTAGCGGGAGGAGAGACCCAGTACTTC
CDR3 protein: CSVEDSLAGGETQYF
J gene: TRBJ2-5
V gene: TRBV29-1
D gene: TRBD2
clone size: NA

CDR3 DNA: TGCGCCAGCAGCCAAGCCGGGAGCGGGAACACTGAAGCTTTCTTT
CDR3 protein: CASSQAGSGNTEAFF
J gene: TRBJ1-1
V gene: TRBV4-1
D gene: NA
clone size: NA

CDR3 DNA: TGTGCCAGCCGAACAAGTGGCTACAATGAGCAGTTCTTC
CDR3 protein: CASRTSGYNEQFF
J gene: TRBJ2-1
V gene: TRBV5-4
D gene: NA
clone size: many

CDR3 DNA: TGTGCCAGCAGGAGGGGGGGAGTCGACACTGAAGCTTTCTTT
CDR3 protein: CASRRGGVDTEAFF
J gene: TRBJ1-1
V gene: TRBV6-4
D gene: NA
clone size: NA

CDR3 DNA: TGCGCCAGCAGCCCACACTCGACAGCCCCGAACACTGAAGCTTTCTTT
CDR3 protein: CASSPHSTAPNTEAFF
J gene: TRBJ1-1
V gene: TRBV5-1
D gene: NA
clone size: NA

CDR3 DNA: TGTGCCAGCAGCCAAGCCCGGGCCTATGGCTACACCTTC
CDR3 protein: CASSQARAYGYTF
J gene: TRBJ1-2
V gene: TRBV14
D gene: NA
clone size: NA

CDR3 DNA: TGCAGCGTGGGAGCGGGGCGCACAGATACGCAGTATTTT
CDR3 protein: CSVGAGRTDTQYF
J gene: TRBJ2-3
V gene: TRBV29-1
D gene: TRBD2
clone size: few

CDR3 DNA: TGTGCCAGCAGCTTAGAAGCCTCTGGAAACACCATATATTTT
CDR3 protein: CASSLEASGNTIYF
J gene: TRBJ1-3
V gene: TRBV7-6
D gene: NA
clone size: NA

CDR3 DNA: TGTGCCAGCAGTCACGGACAAAGGACAGCTGGCACAGATACGCAGTATTTT
CDR3 protein: CASSHGQRTAGTDTQYF
J gene: TRBJ2-3
V gene: TRBV2
D gene: NA
clone size: few

CDR3 DNA: TGCAGTGCTTCCGCCGTTAGCGGGGGTGACTCGGGTACGCAGTATTTT
CDR3 protein: CSASAVSGGDSGTQYF
J gene: TRBJ2-3
V gene: TRBV20-1
D gene: TRBD2
clone size: few

CDR3 DNA: TGCGCCAGCAGCTTGGATCAGGGGGGGAACACTGAAGCTTTCTTT
CDR3 protein: CASSLDQGGNTEAFF
J gene: TRBJ1-1
V gene: TRBV5-1
D gene: TRBD1
clone size: few

CDR3 DNA: TGCAGTGCTAGAGATGACTTTAGCTCCTACAATGAGCAGTTCTTC
CDR3 protein: CSARDDFSSYNEQFF
J gene: TRBJ2-1
V gene: TRBV20-1
D gene: NA
clone size: NA

CDR3 DNA: TGCGCCAGCAGCTTCCCTAGCGGGGGTGCCAACACCGGGGAGCTGTTTTTT
CDR3 protein: CASSFPSGGANTGELFF
J gene: TRBJ2-2
V gene: TRBV5-1
D gene: TRBD2
clone size: few

CDR3 DNA: TGTGCCTGGAGTACAGGACTAAACACTGAAGCTTTCTTT
CDR3 protein: CAWSTGLNTEAFF
J gene: TRBJ1-1
V gene: TRBV30
D gene: NA
clone size: NA

CDR3 DNA: TGTGCCGGGCGGGACTACAATGAGCAGTTCTTC
CDR3 protein: CAGRDYNEQFF
J gene: TRBJ2-1
V gene: TRBV30
D gene: NA
clone size: few

CDR3 DNA: TGTGCCAGCAGCTTAGGGGACAGGGCGGACTATAGCTACACCTTC
CDR3 protein: CASSLGDRADYSYTF
J gene: TRBJ1-2
V gene: TRBV11-2
D gene: TRBD1
clone size: NA

CDR3 DNA: TGTGCCAGCTCACCGACAGGGGATACCACTGAAGCTTTCTTT
CDR3 protein: CASSPTGDTTEAFF
J gene: TRBJ1-1
V gene: TRBV18
D gene: TRBD1
clone size: NA

CDR3 DNA: TGTGCCAGCAGCGAGGTTGGGCAGGGGAGGAAGACCCAGTACTTC
CDR3 protein: CASSEVGQGRKTQYF
J gene: TRBJ2-5
V gene: TRBV25-1
D gene: NA
clone size: few

CDR3 DNA: TGCGCCAGCAGCTATCTGGACCGCGCTTCCAGCGAGCAGTACTTC
CDR3 protein: CASSYLDRASSEQYF
J gene: TRBJ2-7
V gene: TRBV5-1
D gene: NA
clone size: NA

CDR3 DNA: TGTGCCAGCAGCTTAGAGGCGGCGGGGCTAGAGACCCAGTACTTC
CDR3 protein: CASSLEAAGLETQYF
J gene: TRBJ2-5
V gene: TRBV7-6
D gene: NA
clone size: NA

CDR3 DNA: TGTGCCACCAGGGGGCTAGATGGCTACACCTTC
CDR3 protein: CATRGLDGYTF
J gene: TRBJ1-2
V gene: TRBV24-1
D gene: NA
clone size: NA

CDR3 DNA: TGCAGTGCTAGAGGGGGGCGGGGCTACACAGATACGCAGTATTTT
CDR3 protein: CSARGGRGYTDTQYF
J gene: TRBJ2-3
V gene: TRBV20-1
D gene: NA
clone size: few

CDR3 DNA: TGTGCCAGCAGTTTAGGTGGGGGTGACGAGACCCAGTACTTC
CDR3 protein: CASSLGGGDETQYF
J gene: TRBJ2-5
V gene: TRBV27
D gene: NA
clone size: many

CDR3 DNA: TGTGCCACCAGTGATGGTGGGGCGGATGAGCAGTTCTTC
CDR3 protein: CATSDGGADEQFF
J gene: TRBJ2-1
V gene: TRBV24-1
D gene: NA
clone size: few

CDR3 DNA: TGTGCCAGCCTCAGAGCGGGGGGCAATGAGCAGTTCTTC
CDR3 protein: CASLRAGGNEQFF
J gene: TRBJ2-1
V gene: TRBV6-5
D gene: TRBD2
clone size: NA

CDR3 DNA: TGCAGTGCTAGAGATGAGGCGTACCGCACAGATACGCAGTATTTT
CDR3 protein: CSARDEAYRTDTQYF
J gene: TRBJ2-3
V gene: TRBV20-1
D gene: NA
clone size: NA

CDR3 DNA: TGTGCCAGCAGACCGGGAGAGTTACACACCGGGGAGCTGTTTTTT
CDR3 protein: CASRPGELHTGELFF
J gene: TRBJ2-2
V gene: TRBV3-1
D gene: NA
clone size: few

CDR3 DNA: TGCGCCAGCAGCGGGCAGGCTCGCACAGATACGCAGTATTTT
CDR3 protein: CASSGQARTDTQYF
J gene: TRBJ2-3
V gene: TRBV4-3
D gene: NA
clone size: NA

CDR3 DNA: TGTGCCAGCAGTGATTCTCTGAGGGGTTTAGCCTACGAGCAGTACTTC
CDR3 protein: CASSDSLRGLAYEQYF
J gene: TRBJ2-7
V gene: TRBV6-1
D gene: NA
clone size: NA

CDR3 DNA: TGTGCCAGCAGTTACGAACGGGTACACCAAGAGACCCAGTACTTC
CDR3 protein: CASSYERVHQETQYF
J gene: TRBJ2-5
V gene: TRBV6-5
D gene: NA
clone size: NA

CDR3 DNA: TGCGCCAGCAGCGTGGGAGGGTCGGACACTGAAGCTTTCTTT
CDR3 protein: CASSVGGSDTEAFF
J gene: TRBJ1-1
V gene: TRBV5-1
D gene: NA
clone size: NA

CDR3 DNA: TGTGCCAGCAGCGGGGGGGCAGCGAACACTGAAGCTTTCTTT
CDR3 protein: CASSGGAANTEAFF
J gene: TRBJ1-1
V gene: TRBV12-3/TRBV12-4
D gene: NA
clone size: many

CDR3 DNA: TGTGCCAGCAGTTCTAGGTGGCCCGGGGACTACGAGCAGTACTTC
CDR3 protein: CASSSRWPGDYEQYF
J gene: TRBJ2-7
V gene: TRBV12-3/TRBV12-4
D gene: NA
clone size: NA

CDR3 DNA: TGTGCCAGCAGTTCTCGACAGGGGGCCAACACTGAAGCTTTCTTT
CDR3 protein: CASSSRQGANTEAFF
J gene: TRBJ1-1
V gene: TRBV27
D gene: TRBD1
clone size: NA

CDR3 DNA: TGCGCCAGCAGACCGGGACAGGGAATCGTCACCGGGGAGCTGTTTTTT
CDR3 protein: CASRPGQGIVTGELFF
J gene: TRBJ2-2
V gene: TRBV5-1
D gene: TRBD1
clone size: many

CDR3 DNA: TGTGCCAGCAGCTGGGGACGGCACAATGAGCAGTTCTTC
CDR3 protein: CASSWGRHNEQFF
J gene: TRBJ2-1
V gene: TRBV7-2
D gene: NA
clone size: NA

CDR3 DNA: TGTGCCAGCAGCCGAAGTCTCCGAAACACCATATATTTT
CDR3 protein: CASSRSLRNTIYF
J gene: TRBJ1-3
V gene: TRBV11-3
D gene: NA
clone size: few

CDR3 DNA: TGTGCCAGCAGCTTTCCAGGCGGGGGGGGCTACGAGCAGTACTTC
CDR3 protein: CASSFPGGGGYEQYF
J gene: TRBJ2-7
V gene: TRBV11-2
D gene: TRBD2
clone size: NA

CDR3 DNA: TGCGCCAGCAGGGTAACAGCAAGCACAGATACGCAGTATTTT
CDR3 protein: CASRVTASTDTQYF
J gene: TRBJ2-3
V gene: TRBV4-1
D gene: NA
clone size: NA

CDR3 DNA: TGCAGTGCAGGGACAGGGGGTAACCAGCCCCAGCATTTT
CDR3 protein: CSAGTGGNQPQHF
J gene: TRBJ1-5
V gene: TRBV20-1
D gene: TRBD1
clone size: few